Presented here are 5 T cell receptor beta chains from one specimen sequenced in a study of human T cells and chemical hapten exposure. The treatment: therapeutic diphenylcyclopropenone sensitization with weekly scalp DPC. Unique molecular identifiers were affixed to discrete cDNA molecules within the library. TCRdb recomputed calls from the reads with MiXCR, one row per CDR3 protein. The data show over 450 distinct CDR3 sequences, with roughly two fifths seen just once and over 9.5% held by the top ten. The sequenced sample was whole blood, obtained before DPC sensitization or 2, 6, or about 24 weeks after (not recorded which). These TCRs come from an adult with alopecia areata. Some clones in this sample may be carry-over from other donors' samples. This table probably holds off-target reads from a library built for another chain.

The chain couples TRBV29-1 to TRBJ1-2, with unresolved D. Trimming shortened V by 4 bases and J by 2 bases, and 11 bases separated the two germline ends. The CDR3 has 13 amino acids. Germline assignment: CDR1 SQVTM and CDR2 ANQGSEA. The CDR3 coding sequence is TGCAGCGTTGCCCCAAGGGCAAACTATGGCTACACCTTC. Amino acids: CSVAPRANYGYTF.

V is TRBV11-2 and J is TRBJ2-3; D remains unclear. Germline loops: CDR1 SGHAT, CDR2 FQNNGV. The CDR3 runs to 16 residues. V was clipped by 1 base and J by 0 bases, with 11 bases between them. CDR3: CASSLGARSSTDTQYF. The CDR3 bases are TGTGCCAGCAGCTTAGGGGCAAGATCTAGCACAGATACGCAGTATTTT.

The V call is TRBV6-5, the J call TRBJ2-1, with 9 positions matching TRBD1. V lost 6 bases, J lost 7 bases, and 13 bases stayed unmatched. The CDR3 length is 16 residues. CDR1 is MNHEY, CDR2 SVGAGI, per germline. CDR3 DNA: TGTGCCAGCAGCGCGGGACAGGGATTGGGCGGGAATGAGCAGTTCTTC. Translation: CASSAGQGLGGNEQFF.

Sample share makes this clonotype hyperexpanded. The J gene is TRBJ2-7, the V gene TRBV12-3 or TRBV12-4, with TRBD1 matching 11 bases. With 6 bases clipped from V and 6 bases from J, the junction kept 7 bases outside the gene matches. The CDR3 is 14 residues long. CDR3 amino acids: CASSLTGTGGEQYF. The DNA of the CDR3 is TGTGCCAGCAGCCTGACCGGGACAGGGGGCGAGCAGTACTTC.

The chain links TRBV5-6 to TRBJ2-1; D uncertain. CDR1 is SGHDT, CDR2 YYEEEE, per germline. The CDR3 has 15 amino acids. V gave up 4 bases and J gave up 0 bases, with 11 bases separating them. CDR3 sequence reads: CASSEFSYSYNEQFF. The CDR3 DNA sequence: TGTGCCAGCAGCGAGTTTTCGTACTCCTACAATGAGCAGTTCTTC.